The clone carrying this T cell receptor (beta chain) came up many times. Library construction for TCR beta used iRepertoire HTBI primers and Arm-PCR of CDR3 regions. TCRdb called the multiplex PCR reads again in MiXCR, with one record for every CDR3 protein. The data contain over 450,000 distinct CDR3 sequences, 12% of them singletons. The data stem from a study of regulatory T cells in long-lasting Graves disease. About the research overall: Prior antithyroid drug treatment in newly diagnosed Graves' patients lasted under 3 months.

The time point: newly diagnosed GD, antithyroid drugs for less than 3 months. Making the TCR library involved RNA that had been extracted from PBMCs. CDR1 and CDR2 (germline): LNHDA, SQIVND (reference sequence). The CDR3 sequence is 13 residues long. Trimming cost V 9 bases and J 4 bases, with 16 bases left between them. These records were also assigned to another study, of T cells in Graves' hyperthyroidism and ophthalmopathy.

The sequence came from a woman aged 25 to 45 with Graves disease. The starting material was peripheral blood mononuclear cells (PBMCs), obtained at new diagnosis, from a patient treated with antithyroid drugs. The chain joins TRBV19 to TRBJ2-7; no clear D gene. The CDR3 region has the DNA TGTGCCAGCTCCCCGACAATTTTATACGAGCAGTACTTC. Translation: CASSPTILYEQYF.